These T cell receptor beta chains were read from a single sample in a study of blood T cell repertoires in COVID-19. The assay was immunoSEQ multiplex PCR, and TCRdb's table has in-frame clones only and misses some. The sample shows some 270,000 clones, around 82% of them seen only once. The source material was peripheral blood. The source is a human donor with COVID-19, enrolled during active disease. The donor label of this sample is uncertain. Both conserved end residues are part of each CDR3. The order of the fields is V gene, D gene, clone size, CDR3 length, J gene, CDR3 DNA, CDR3 protein. The D gene is left open where the match is weak. For some rows the clone size is stated as once, few or many, or as a class when expanded; others skip it.

TRBV28	TRBD1	-	13	TRBJ1-5	TGTGCCAGCAGTTACGGGACAGATCAGCCCCAGCATTTT	CASSYGTDQPQHF
TRBV28	-	-	13	TRBJ2-3	TGTGCCAGCAGTGGAGTAGCGAGAGATACGCAGTATTTT	CASSGVARDTQYF
TRBV12-3/TRBV12-4	-	-	13	TRBJ1-1	TGTGCCAGCAGTCAACAGGGGAACACTGAAGCTTTCTTT	CASSQQGNTEAFF
TRBV5-1	-	-	15	TRBJ1-4	TGCGCCAGCAGCGCAGGGGAGCCAACTAATGAAAAACTGTTTTTT	CASSAGEPTNEKLFF
TRBV27	TRBD1	few	14	TRBJ1-6	TGTGCCAGCAGCGCCGGGACAGGTGCTTCACCCCTCCACTTT	CASSAGTGASPLHF
TRBV6-4	-	-	13	TRBJ1-2	TGTGCCAGCAGTGACGCTCGGGGGTTCGGCTACACCTTC	CASSDARGFGYTF
TRBV10-3	-	-	12	TRBJ2-7	TGTGCCATCAGTGTCAACTCCTACGAGCAGTACTTC	CAISVNSYEQYF
TRBV2	TRBD2	-	16	TRBJ2-1	TGTGCCAGCACCCTGATGGGACTAGCGGGTGACAATGAGCAGTTCTTC	CASTLMGLAGDNEQFF
TRBV6-2/TRBV6-3	-	-	17	TRBJ2-2	TGTGCCAGCAGCGAACGTTGGGTACTACCGAACACCGGGGAGCTGTTTTTT	CASSERWVLPNTGELFF
TRBV28	-	-	13	TRBJ2-2	TGTGCCAGCACGGAGGAGGGAACCGGGGAGCTGTTTTTT	CASTEEGTGELFF
TRBV2	TRBD2	-	15	TRBJ2-2	TGTGCCAGCAGTTGGACTAGCGGGGACACCGGGGAGCTGTTTTTT	CASSWTSGDTGELFF
TRBV19	TRBD1	-	14	TRBJ1-4	TGTGCCAGTACCCCGGGACAGGGGAATGAAAAACTGTTTTTT	CASTPGQGNEKLFF
TRBV9	-	-	14	TRBJ1-6	TGTGCCAGCAGCGTTACGACGGGAAATTCACCCCTCCACTTT	CASSVTTGNSPLHF
TRBV7-9	-	few	15	TRBJ2-2	TGTGCCAGCAGCTTAAAGGGCAGGGTTACCGGGGAGCTGTTTTTT	CASSLKGRVTGELFF
TRBV5-1	TRBD1	-	14	TRBJ1-2	TGCGCCAGCAGCTTCGGGACAGGGGAGGTCGGCTACACCTTC	CASSFGTGEVGYTF
TRBV27	TRBD2	few	15	TRBJ2-7	TGTGCCAGCAGTTCTAGCGGGAGGGCCGCCTACGAGCAGTACTTC	CASSSSGRAAYEQYF
TRBV10-1	-	-	12	TRBJ2-7	TGCGCCAGCAGCCAGGGCTCCTACGAGCAGTACTTC	CASSQGSYEQYF
TRBV6-5	TRBD2	-	14	TRBJ2-1	TGTGCCAGCAAACCGGGACTAGCTTCCAATGAGCAGTTCTTC	CASKPGLASNEQFF
TRBV3-1/TRBV3-2	-	few	15	TRBJ1-4	TGTGCCAGCAGCCAAAACCCGGGTCGTGGAGAAAAACTGTTTTTT	CASSQNPGRGEKLFF
TRBV7-6	TRBD2	-	15	TRBJ2-5	TGTGCCAGCACCCCGAATAGCGGGAGAGCAGAGACCCAGTACTTC	CASTPNSGRAETQYF
TRBV4-2	TRBD2	-	17	TRBJ2-3	TGTGCCAGCAGCCTTCCACTAGCGGGAGGTCGGGAGCCTACGCAGTATTTT	CASSLPLAGGREPTQYF